This TCR beta chain was observed in a study of beta chain features in type 1 diabetes. The CDR3 runs 14 residues. The V and J ends lost 5 bases and 2 bases respectively, with 13 bases between them. Per the germline V gene, CDR1 is MNHNY and CDR2 is SVGAGI (reference sequence). General study findings and limits: TCRB CDR3 length was moderately but significantly reduced in all four CD4+ subsets of Type 1 diabetes patients.

This clone was picked up a small number of times. Its antigen remains unidentified. Expressed TCRB transcripts were sequenced after all isolated RNA was converted to cDNA. About 3.6 million reads on average were seen across naive, central memory and regulatory T cell samples. Using immunoSEQ multiplex PCR, the repertoire was profiled, and TCRdb retains in-frame clones only, with some absent. The table has about 260,000 clones, 20% to 25% seen once; the top ten hold approximately 0.011%. Sort purity for all populations was recorded as exceeding 98%. Sequencing used naive CD4+ T cells from blood. V is TRBV6-6 and J is TRBJ2-7, with D possibly matching TRBD1 (5 bases). This receptor was identified in a woman in her twenties or thirties with type 1 diabetes. The CDR3 region is CASSRGGATYEQYF. CDR3 DNA: TGTGCCAGCAGTCGAGGTGGGGCCACCTACGAGCAGTACTTC.